Below, 29 T cell receptor beta chains from the same sample are listed, as sequenced in a study of neurological immune-mediated disorders. TCRdb reanalysed the 5' RACE reads using MiXCR and keeps one entry per CDR3 protein. The sample has some 25,000 distinct CDR3 sequences; about 6.7% are singletons. Sequencing was done on a sample of PBMCs. The source of these receptors is a woman in her thirties or forties in good health.

This clonotype was observed at least ten times. DNA of the CDR3: TGTGCCAGCAGTCGGGACATCGAAAATGAGCAGTTCTTC. The encoded protein is CASSRDIENEQFF. The chain is built from TRBV12-3 or TRBV12-4 and TRBJ2-1; TRBD1 might be the D (6 bases). The CDR3 length is 13 residues. V lost 5 bases to trimming and J lost 7 bases, with 12 bases between them.

This clonotype was counted at least ten times. The chain joins TRBV3-1 to TRBJ2-1; D is perhaps TRBD2 (6 bases). Trimming left V 5 bases short and J 9 bases short, with 14 bases between. Germline assignment: CDR1 LGHDT and CDR2 YNNKEL (reference sequence). CDR3 length equals 13 residues. CDR3 DNA sequence: TGTGCCAGCAGCTACACCTACGGGAGTGAGCAGTTCTTC. Translated: CASSYTYGSEQFF.

This clonotype was picked up many times. J is TRBJ2-7 and V is TRBV4-2; 7 nucleotides match TRBD2. CDR1 and CDR2 (germline): LGHNA, YNFKEQ. V lost 1 base to trimming and J lost 3 bases; unmatched junction nucleotides: 18. The CDR3 consists of 19 residues. CDR3 coding DNA: TGTGCCAGCAGCCAAGGGGGACTGCTTCCGGGACTAACAGGCTACGAGCAGTACTTC. It codes for CASSQGGLLPGLTGYEQYF.

This clonotype came up many times. V usage is TRBV5-1 and J usage is TRBJ2-3, with 12 bases that match TRBD2. The CDR3 is 18 residues long. V lost 4 bases, J lost 5 bases, and 14 bases stayed unmatched. Germline V CDR1 and CDR2: SGHRS, YFSETQ. CDR3 loop: CASSPDPTSGRAVDTQYF. Here the CDR3 DNA reads TGCGCCAGCAGCCCGGACCCGACTAGCGGGAGAGCAGTAGATACGCAGTATTTT.

The table lists this clonotype with many counts. The genes are TRBV6-6 and TRBJ2-5; D ambiguous. The CDR3 is made up of 12 amino acids. The V end lost 0 bases, the J end lost 4 bases, and 3 bases lay between the germline ends. Germline V gene data show CDR1 as MNHNY and CDR2 as SVGAGI (reference sequence). This CDR3 is CASSYSRETQYF. CDR3 nucleotide sequence: TGTGCCAGCAGTTACTCGAGAGAGACCCAGTACTTC.

There are many counts of this clonotype. V usage is TRBV4-1 and J usage is TRBJ1-2; D is unclear. The V gene's germline CDR1 is MGHRA and CDR2 YSYEKL. The CDR3 runs 19 residues. The V end lost 0 bases, the J end lost 6 bases, and 26 bases lay between the germline ends. DNA of the CDR3: TGCGCCAGCAGCCAAGAACCGGGAGTCGGGATACTTTCCGATAATGGCTACACCTTC. Translation: CASSQEPGVGILSDNGYTF.

This clonotype has at least ten counts. The chain combines TRBV30 with TRBJ2-7; 7 positions match TRBD2. The length of the CDR3 is 14 residues. The germline CDR1 and CDR2 sequences are GTSNPN and SVGIG (reference sequence). V lost 1 base, J lost 3 bases, and 6 bases stayed unmatched. The CDR3 sequence is CAWSEVAGYYEQYF. Here the CDR3 DNA reads TGTGCCTGGAGTGAAGTAGCGGGCTACTACGAGCAGTACTTC.

The rearrangement links TRBV11-2 to TRBJ1-1, with D uncertain. There are 13 residues in the CDR3. Germline V CDR1 and CDR2: SGHAT, FQNNGV. Trimming stripped 5 bases from V and 4 bases from J, with 11 bases between. CDR3 in DNA: TGTGCCAGCAGCCGAGGTGAGACCACTGAAGCTTTCTTT. It codes for CASSRGETTEAFF.

In this sample, this clonotype is medium-sized. The genes are TRBV15 and TRBJ2-3; no definite D call. CDR1 and CDR2 (germline): LNHNV, YYDKDF (reference sequence). The CDR3 is made up of 13 amino acids. V lost 6 bases, J lost 7 bases, and 14 bases lay in between. CDR3 DNA: TGTGCCACCAGTCACTTCGTGGAGAATACGCAGTATTTT. It encodes CATSHFVENTQYF.

This clonotype was counted many times. The chain links TRBV12-3 or TRBV12-4 to TRBJ2-7, with a weak D call TRBD2 (5 bases). Trimming cost V 4 bases and J 9 bases, with 13 bases left between them. This CDR3 spans 12 amino acids. The CDR3 sequence is CASSWARTRQYF. Here the CDR3 DNA reads TGTGCCAGCAGTTGGGCCCGGACTCGGCAGTACTTC.

The chain employs TRBV7-2 and TRBJ2-3; D is undetermined. CDR3 length: 14 residues. V lost 5 bases and J lost 3, with 12 bases in between. Germline V gives CDR1 SGHTA, CDR2 FQGNSA. CDR3 loop: CASSDTRKTDTQYF. CDR3 sequence (DNA): TGTGCCAGCAGCGACACACGGAAAACAGATACGCAGTATTTT. Complete variable domain (other parts from reference TRBV7-2 and TRBJ2-3): GAGVSQSPSNKVTEKGKDVELRCDPISGHTALYWYRQSLGQGLEFLIYFQGNSAPDKSGLPSDRFSAERTGGSVSTLTIQRTQQEDSAVYLCASSDTRKTDTQYFGPGTRLTVL.

The chain combines TRBV20-1 with TRBJ2-7; 13 bases map to TRBD2. The germline V gene has CDR1 DFQATT and CDR2 SNEGSKA (reference sequence). V lost 0 bases and J lost 2; bases outside the gene matches: 1. The CDR3 consists of 15 residues. The CDR3 sequence: CSARDGTSGTYEQYF. For the CDR3, the DNA is TGCAGTGCTAGAGATGGGACTAGCGGGACCTACGAGCAGTACTTC.

This clonotype was observed many times. The V call is TRBV7-2, the J call TRBJ2-1, with 9 bases fitting TRBD2. Germline loops: CDR1 SGHTA, CDR2 FQGNSA. Trimming took 5 bases from V and 5 from J; bases not matched to a gene: 7. The CDR3 covers 15 residues. In DNA form, the CDR3 reads TGTGCCAGCAGCATTAGCGGGAGAGACGACAATGAGCAGTTCTTC. It codes for CASSISGRDDNEQFF.

There are many counts of this clonotype. This chain links TRBV9 with TRBJ2-7, with D perhaps matching TRBD2 (6 bases). The CDR3 loop spans 17 amino acids. Germline V lookup: CDR1 SGDLS, CDR2 YYNGEE. V was clipped by 2 bases and J by 2 bases, with 20 bases between them. CDR3: CASSVTNSGVAPYEQYF. Written as DNA, the CDR3 is TGTGCCAGCAGCGTCACCAATTCGGGAGTAGCCCCCTACGAGCAGTACTTC.

This clonotype was seen ten or more times. V is TRBV10-3 and J is TRBJ2-7, with 8 bases fitting TRBD1. CDR1 is ENHRY and CDR2 is SYGVKD in the germline V gene. V was pared by 4 bases and J by 4 bases, with 0 bases of the junction left unmatched. CDR3 length: 12 residues. The CDR3 sequence is CAISGQGYEQYF. Written as DNA, the CDR3 is TGTGCCATCAGTGGACAGGGGTACGAGCAGTACTTC.

This clonotype was detected ten times or more. The J gene is TRBJ1-1, the V gene TRBV19, with 12 bases matching TRBD1. From germline, CDR1 is LNHDA and CDR2 SQIVND (reference sequence). J lost 6 bases, V lost 4 bases, and 9 bases had no gene match. The CDR3 contains 16 residues. CDR3 bases: TGTGCCAGTAGTACCGGGACAGGGGGCTGGAGGGCTGAAGCTTTCTTT. Its protein product is CASSTGTGGWRAEAFF.

This clonotype was recorded many times. The chain recombines TRBV20-1 with TRBJ2-3; D may be TRBD2 (5 bases). The CDR3 consists of 15 residues. Germline V gene sequence: CDR1 DFQATT, CDR2 SNEGSKA (reference sequence). The V gene lost 5 bases and the J gene lost 2 bases, with 17 bases spanning the gap. CDR3 region: CSAPDVAADTDTQYF. The CDR3 coding sequence is TGCAGTGCTCCTGACGTAGCAGCGGACACAGATACGCAGTATTTT.

By its share, this clonotype is medium-sized (0.01 to 0.1%). The chain couples TRBV6-5 to TRBJ2-7, with TRBD1 matching 8 bases. Trimming removed 1 base from V and 5 bases from J; junction bases left unmatched: 1. This CDR3 has 13 residues. CDR1 is MNHEY and CDR2 is SVGAGI in the germline V gene. The CDR3 DNA reads as TGTGCCAGCAGTTACTTGACAGGGGACGAGCAGTACTTC. This encodes CASSYLTGDEQYF.

At least ten counts were recorded for this clonotype. This chain uses TRBV7-8 with TRBJ2-3; 12 nucleotides match TRBD2. V trimming: 4 bases; J trimming: 2 bases; junction bases outside the gene matches: 4. The CDR3 spans 16 residues. Germline lookup yields CDR1 SGHVS and CDR2 FQNEAQ. Written as DNA, the CDR3 is TGTGCCAGCAGCTCTCTAGCGGGAGGGCACACAGATACGCAGTATTTT. Translated: CASSSLAGGHTDTQYF.

This clonotype was counted ten times or more. In DNA, the CDR3 is TGTGCCAGCAGCTTATCATGGACAGAGCGCTTCGAGACCCAGTACTTC. Translation: CASSLSWTERFETQYF. The chain is built from TRBV7-7 and TRBJ2-5, with D possibly TRBD1 on 6 matching bases. This CDR3 comprises 16 residues. Germline CDR1 reads SSHAT; CDR2 reads FNYEAQ (reference sequence). The V end lost 2 bases, the J end lost 5 bases, and 18 bases lay between the germline ends.

The V gene is TRBV19, the J gene TRBJ2-1; D remains ambiguous. The CDR3 loop spans 17 amino acids. Per germline, CDR1 LNHDA and CDR2 SQIVND (reference sequence). Deletions cut 1 base from V and 0 bases from J, with 13 bases between. CDR3 coding DNA: TGTGCCAGTAGTATAGGCGGCACGGCGAGCTCCTACAATGAGCAGTTCTTC. This gives the protein CASSIGGTASSYNEQFF.

Many counts were recorded for this clonotype. The gene calls are TRBV12-3 or TRBV12-4 and TRBJ1-2, with unresolved D. The CDR3 spans 12 residues. Trimming removed 3 bases from V and 3 bases from J, with 5 bases in between. The CDR3 region has the DNA TGTGCCAGCAGTTTGAGGGACTATGGCTACACCTTC. Translating it yields CASSLRDYGYTF.

This clonotype was seen at least ten times. CDR3 residues: CASSLPPAGTGNKEKLFF. Here the CDR3 DNA reads TGTGCCAGCAGCTTACCCCCCGCGGGGACAGGGAACAAGGAAAAACTGTTTTTT. This chain links TRBV7-8 with TRBJ1-4, with 9 bases fitting TRBD1. V was clipped by 2 bases and J by 8 bases; unmatched bases: 15. Per germline, CDR1 SGHVS and CDR2 FQNEAQ. CDR3 size: 18 residues.

This clonotype was recorded many times. The genes are TRBV19 and TRBJ2-1; 9 nucleotides agree with TRBD2. The CDR3 runs to 13 residues. In germline, CDR1 is LNHDA, CDR2 SQIVND (reference sequence). The V and J ends lost 9 bases and 4 bases, in that order; junction bases with no gene match: 4. The CDR3 reads CASGTSWYNEQFF. CDR3 DNA: TGTGCCAGCGGGACTAGCTGGTACAATGAGCAGTTCTTC.

This clonotype was detected ten times or more. The chain joins TRBV12-3 or TRBV12-4 to TRBJ2-7; D not certain. The CDR3 is made up of 14 amino acids. Trimming cost V 7 bases and J 2 bases, with 15 bases left between them. DNA for the CDR3: TGTGCCAGCACCCCCAGTAACGGAGCCTACGAGCAGTACTTC. Its translation: CASTPSNGAYEQYF.

This clonotype was detected many times. The CDR3 DNA reads TGCAGTGCTAGACGGGGACTAGCGGGAGTATCCTACGAGCAGTACTTC. It is translated as CSARRGLAGVSYEQYF. V and J are TRBV20-1 and TRBJ2-7; 14 bases align to TRBD2. CDR1 is DFQATT and CDR2 is SNEGSKA in the germline V gene (reference sequence). The V gene end was trimmed by 2 bases and the J gene end by 1 base; junction bases not matched to a gene: 4. The length of the CDR3 is 16 residues.

This clonotype has at least ten counts. The chain links TRBV29-1 to TRBJ1-2, with 11 positions matching TRBD1. Germline V CDR1 and CDR2: SQVTM, ANQGSEA. The CDR3 is 15 amino acids. Trimming removed 7 bases from V and 3 bases from J; junction bases left unmatched: 10. CDR3: CSATARDRGYYGYTF. CDR3 sequence (DNA): TGCAGCGCCACGGCCAGGGACAGGGGGTACTATGGCTACACCTTC.

Ten or more counts support this clonotype. J is TRBJ2-7 and V is TRBV30, with 8 positions matching TRBD1. The CDR3 sequence is 12 residues long. The germline CDR1 and CDR2 sequences are GTSNPN and SVGIG (reference sequence). With V trimmed by 3 bases and J by 5 bases, 3 bases remained unmatched. The DNA for the CDR3 is TGTGCCTGGAGGGCACAGGGGGACGAGCAGTACTTC. It is translated as CAWRAQGDEQYF.

This clonotype was recorded many times. The chain employs TRBV5-1 and TRBJ2-7; 7 bases are shared with TRBD1. This CDR3 has 14 residues. The germline CDR1 and CDR2 sequences are SGHRS and YFSETQ. V gave up 0 bases and J gave up 5 bases; unmatched junction bases: 5. CDR3 bases: TGCGCCAGCAGCTTGGGACAGGGTAGCAACGAGCAGTACTTC. Its translation is CASSLGQGSNEQYF. The variable domain in full, completed from reference TRBV5-1 and TRBJ2-7, reads KAGVTQTPRYLIKTRGQQVTLSCSPISGHRSVSWYQQTPGQGLQFLFEYFSETQRNKGNFPGRFSGRQFSNSRSEMNVSTLELGDSALYLCASSLGQGSNEQYFGPGTRLTVT.